This T cell receptor beta chain is drawn from a study of patients and donors after allogeneic stem cell transplantation. This clonotype came up many times. TCRdb recomputed calls from the RT-PCR reads with MiXCR, one row per CDR3 protein. The sample has 25,000 to 30,000 distinct CDR3 sequences, about 8% seen once. Per the germline V gene, CDR1 is DFQATT and CDR2 is SNEGSKA (reference sequence). The ends were cut back, 4 bases at V and 3 bases at J, with 11 bases in the middle. The CDR3 totals 13 residues. The sample taken for sequencing was blood, either unsorted or a sorted T cell fraction (not recorded which). The receptor was derived from a human donor who was either an allogeneic HSCT recipient or a stem cell or donor lymphocyte infusion donor (not recorded which). It is not recorded whose cells these are; they may come from a transplant donor. J is TRBJ2-3 and V is TRBV20-1; no clear D gene. CDR3 nucleotide sequence: TGCAGTGCTACAATCCCCGGGACAGATACGCAGTATTTT. It codes for CSATIPGTDTQYF.